The 19 T cell receptor beta chains in this list originate from one sample, sequenced in a study of PD-1 blockade in classical Hodgkin lymphoma. The assay was immunoSEQ multiplex PCR, and TCRdb's table has in-frame clones only and misses some. The data show about 27,000 clones, about 74% seen once. Every patient experienced relapse after autologous stem cell transplantation, and brentuximab vedotin exposure varied. Using magnetic negative selection, the CD4+ T cells were separated out of thawed PBMCs. The specimen was CD4+ T cells from blood, collected at baseline. The receptor source for this set is a human donor with classical Hodgkin lymphoma.

The chain recombines TRBV5-1 with TRBJ2-7; D remains ambiguous. Germline V lookup: CDR1 SGHRS, CDR2 YFSETQ. The V gene lost 4 bases and the J gene lost 2 bases, with 4 bases spanning the gap. CDR3 length: 11 amino acids. CDR3 in amino acids: CASSLAYEQYF. Written as DNA, the CDR3 is TGCGCCAGCAGCCTGGCCTACGAGCAGTACTTC.

This sequence joins TRBV4-2 and TRBJ1-1; D not resolved. The CDR3 consists of 15 residues. Trimming took 0 bases from V and 1 from J, leaving 9 bases between them. Germline V gene data show CDR1 as LGHNA and CDR2 as YNFKEQ. The CDR3 DNA sequence: TGTGCCAGCAGCCAAGATACTTGGGGGAACACTGAAGCTTTCTTT. This codes for CASSQDTWGNTEAFF.

The V and J genes are TRBV20-1 and TRBJ2-5; tentatively, D is TRBD2 (6 bases). CDR3 length: 11 residues. Germline values: CDR1 DFQATT, CDR2 SNEGSKA (reference sequence). The ends were cut back, 7 bases at V and 4 bases at J, with 10 bases in the middle. The CDR3 nucleotides are TGCAGTGTCCTAGCGAGAGAGACCCAGTACTTC. This translates into CSVLARETQYF.

The CDR3 sequence is CASSHRGKGSYNEQFF. For the CDR3, the DNA is TGTGCCAGCAGCCACAGGGGGAAGGGGTCCTACAATGAGCAGTTCTTC. The V gene is TRBV4-2, the J gene TRBJ2-1, with 7 bases identical to TRBD1. This CDR3 contains 16 residues. The junction had 6 bases not matched to a gene; V was cut back by 3 bases and J by 1 base. CDR1 LGHNA and CDR2 YNFKEQ come from the germline V gene.

The rearrangement links TRBV18 to TRBJ2-7, with 8 bases that match TRBD1. Germline CDR1 reads KGHSH; CDR2 reads LQKENI. The V segment lost 0 bases and the J segment 5 bases; nucleotides outside the gene matches: 9. The CDR3 totals 16 residues. CDR3 sequence: CASSPPLGGQADEQYF. The CDR3 DNA sequence: TGTGCCAGCTCACCACCTTTGGGGGGACAGGCGGACGAGCAGTACTTC.

CDR3 coding DNA: TGCGCCAGCAGCGCCCTAGCGAACACAGATACGCAGTATTTT. Translating gives CASSALANTDTQYF. The J gene is TRBJ2-3, the V gene TRBV5-1, with a weak D call TRBD2 (6 bases). Germline CDR1 SGHRS, CDR2 YFSETQ. CDR3 size: 14 residues. Between the trimmed V and J ends, which lost 4 bases and 2 bases, there was a span of 11 bases.

The CDR3 sequence: CASSLPGLPETQYF. DNA for the CDR3: TGTGCCAGCAGCTTGCCGGGCCTCCCAGAGACCCAGTACTTC. This chain joins TRBV5-6 and TRBJ2-5; no firm D call. The V end was cut by 1 base, the J end by 4 bases, with 11 bases between. The CDR3 has 14 residues. Germline V gives CDR1 SGHDT, CDR2 YYEEEE.

This clone has just one count. The chain couples TRBV5-5 to TRBJ2-5; 7 bases align to TRBD2. J gave up 4 bases and V 4 bases, and 10 bases lay outside the gene matches. The CDR3 loop spans 15 amino acids. The V gene's germline CDR1 is SGHKS and CDR2 YYEKEE (reference sequence). Written as DNA, the CDR3 is TGTGCCAGCAGCCCCCGGGGGGACCAAGGAGAGACCCAGTACTTC. Protein: CASSPRGDQGETQYF.

The chain has TRBV10-3 and TRBJ1-4; TRBD1 agrees at 9 bases. The CDR3 is made up of 15 amino acids. After removal of 4 bases from V and 7 bases from J, the junction contained 7 bases not matched to a gene. Germline V gene sequence: CDR1 ENHRY, CDR2 SYGVKD. CDR3 residues: CAISVPGQGGEKLFF. CDR3 sequence (DNA): TGTGCCATCAGTGTACCGGGACAGGGAGGTGAAAAACTGTTTTTT.

The gene calls are TRBV6-5 and TRBJ2-7; D could derive from TRBD1 or TRBD2 (5 bases each). Germline CDR1 is MNHEY and CDR2 is SVGAGI. The germline V and J ends were trimmed by 9 bases and 2 bases, with 11 bases remaining between them. The CDR3 is made up of 12 amino acids. In DNA, the CDR3 is TGTGCCAGTAAACGGGGCGCCTACGAGCAGTACTTC. Translated: CASKRGAYEQYF.

J is TRBJ2-7 and V is TRBV19; 10 positions match TRBD1. Germline V lookup: CDR1 LNHDA, CDR2 SQIVND (reference sequence). The CDR3 covers 15 residues. After removal of 3 bases from V and 2 bases from J, the junction contained 4 bases not matched to a gene. The CDR3 nucleotides read TGTGCCAGTAGTATCCCGGGACAGGGGCCCTACGAGCAGTACTTC. This encodes CASSIPGQGPYEQYF. Complete variable domain (other parts from reference TRBV19 and TRBJ2-7): DGGITQSPKYLFRKEGQNVTLSCEQNLNHDAMYWYRQDPGQGLRLIYYSQIVNDFQKGDIAEGYSVSREKKESFPLTVTSAQKNPTAFYLCASSIPGQGPYEQYFGPGTRLTVT.

The V and J genes are TRBV19 and TRBJ1-2, with D maybe TRBD1 (6 bases). Germline-derived CDR1 and CDR2 are LNHDA and SQIVND (reference sequence). This CDR3 spans 12 amino acids. V was clipped by 5 bases and J by 8 bases, with 12 bases between them. CDR3 sequence reads: CASSAQGGGYTF. DNA of the CDR3: TGTGCCAGTAGTGCACAGGGTGGCGGCTACACCTTC.

This sequence joins TRBV7-3 and TRBJ1-1; 8 bases are a match to TRBD1. J was trimmed by 0 bases and V by 5 bases; bases with no gene match: 2. The V gene's germline CDR1 is SGHTA and CDR2 FQGTGA. The CDR3 has 14 amino acids. CDR3 in DNA: TGTGCCAGCAGCATGGACAGGGTGAACACTGAAGCTTTCTTT. Residues: CASSMDRVNTEAFF.

The chain carries TRBV18 and TRBJ2-2; D gene unclear. This CDR3 is built from 15 residues. From germline, CDR1 is KGHSH and CDR2 LQKENI. V lost 0 bases, J lost 3 bases, and 8 bases lay in between. The CDR3 reads CASSPPGPYTGELFF. The CDR3, as DNA: TGTGCCAGCTCACCACCTGGACCGTACACCGGGGAGCTGTTTTTT.

CDR3 bases: TGTGCCTGGACGGCGGGAGCTGAAGCTTTCTTT. It encodes CAWTAGAEAFF. The chain carries TRBV30 and TRBJ1-1, with unresolved D. The CDR3 sequence is 11 residues long. From germline, CDR1 is GTSNPN and CDR2 SVGIG (reference sequence). V dropped 4 bases and J dropped 6 bases, with 9 bases sitting between them.

This clone showed up just once. The chain links TRBV5-5 to TRBJ2-3, with D possibly matching TRBD2 (6 bases). CDR1 and CDR2 from the germline V gene are SGHKS and YYEKEE (reference sequence). Deletions cut 3 bases from V and 4 bases from J, with 15 bases between. CDR3 length: 15 amino acids. The CDR3 DNA sequence: TGTGCCAGCAGCTGGGGACTGCCAGGTCCAGATACGCAGTATTTT. Its translation: CASSWGLPGPDTQYF.

The V call is TRBV14, the J call TRBJ1-1; TRBD1 might be the D (5 bases). The germline CDR1 and CDR2 sequences are SGHDN and FVKESK. Trimming left V 4 bases short and J 1 base short, with 10 bases between. This CDR3 region has 14 residues. The CDR3 spells CASSLHRTNTEAFF. CDR3 in DNA: TGTGCCAGCAGCCTCCACAGGACGAACACTGAAGCTTTCTTT.

The rearrangement uses TRBV7-7 and TRBJ2-1, with 7 bases aligning to TRBD1. The length of the CDR3 is 15 residues. CDR1 and CDR2 (germline): SSHAT, FNYEAQ (reference sequence). Germline trimming cut 5 bases from V and 5 bases from J; bases unmatched to any gene: 9. The CDR3 reads CASSAQGVWNNEQFF. DNA of the CDR3: TGTGCCAGCAGCGCGCAGGGGGTGTGGAACAATGAGCAGTTCTTC.

This clone occurred once. This chain uses TRBV5-1 with TRBJ1-2, with D tentatively TRBD1 (5 bases). The V end was cut by 4 bases, the J end by 2 bases, with 15 bases between. Germline V gene sequence: CDR1 SGHRS, CDR2 YFSETQ. This CDR3 has 15 residues. The CDR3 region is CASSMGTALNYGYTF. In nucleotides, the CDR3 is TGCGCCAGCAGCATGGGGACGGCATTGAACTATGGCTACACCTTC.